This T cell receptor beta chain was recovered during a study of blood T cells in healthy people across ages. Healthy Caucasian individuals from Russia aged roughly 6 to 90 served as donors. The CDR3 length is 12 residues. Germline V CDR1 and CDR2: SQVTM, ANQGSEA. V was trimmed by 4 bases and J by 7 bases, leaving 14 bases between them. Primers used in a second PCR of roughly 7 to 12 cycles were a sample-barcoded 5' primer and a J-beta primer mix. Unique molecular identifiers of 12 random nucleotides labeled each cDNA. TCRdb ran MiXCR on the 5' RACE reads and lists one entry per CDR3 protein. This sample carries hundreds of thousands of distinct CDR3 sequences, 58% of them seen once, and the ten largest clones take around 37%.

The chain employs TRBV29-1 and TRBJ2-7; D possibly corresponds to TRBD2 (6 bases). The sequence was collected from a man in his sixties in good health. Sequencing input: blood. The CDR3 is CSVGAGYNEQYF. For the CDR3, the DNA is TGCAGCGTTGGAGCGGGCTACAATGAGCAGTACTTC.